This T cell receptor (beta chain) was profiled in a study of blood T cell repertoires in COVID-19. About the research overall: COVID-19 samples, acute and convalescent, were from the United States, Italy and Spain. The cDNA or gDNA used as material had been derived from T cells, B-cell-depleted T cells, or PBMCs.

This CDR3 contains 14 residues. V shed 4 bases and J 5 bases; nucleotides not matched to a gene: 8. CDR1 SGHVS and CDR2 FQNEAQ come from the germline V gene. Original processing methods: The authors estimated nucleated cell counts from reference gene primer amplification. Sequencing used immunoSEQ multiplex PCR; TCRdb keeps in-frame clones, though not all of them. V, J and clone size were drawn from that table, and D and trimming were deduced from the DNA. The profile covers about 260,000 clones, with 85% appearing a single time and 13% taken by the ten largest. Sequencing was carried out using peripheral blood. This chain joins TRBV7-8 and TRBJ2-7; 7 nucleotides agree with TRBD2. This receptor was obtained from a human donor in a cohort sampled during active COVID-19. CDR3: CASSYKVTSDEQYF. The DNA for the CDR3 is TGTGCCAGCAGCTACAAAGTTACTAGCGACGAGCAGTACTTC.